This is a list of T cell receptor beta chains from one sample in a study of T-cell reconstitution after alpha-beta-depleted transplantation in children. Each CDR3 protein gets one entry after TCRdb re-called the PCR reads with MiXCR. The sample records 540,000 or so distinct CDR3 sequences, roughly 24% being singletons. Source: PBMCs, mostly from graft donor cells, taken 360 days after TCRalphabeta/CD19-depleted stem cell transplant. The receptors shown here come from a boy younger than two who had a stem cell transplant for acute myeloid leukemia, so the T cells may come from the graft donor. Both conserved end residues are part of each CDR3. The D gene is left open where the match is weak. Size tells how often a clone was seen (once, few, many) or the class of an expanded clone, and some rows leave it out.

TRBV10-3	few	TRBD1	TRBJ2-7	TGTGCCATCAGCACCGGGACAGGGGTGGACGAGCAGTACTTC	CAISTGTGVDEQYF
TRBV5-1	few	-	TRBJ2-1	TGCGCCAGCAGCTTGCGGGCCAGGCCGTTAAAGCAATACAATGAGCAGTTCTTC	CASSLRARPLKQYNEQFF
TRBV20-1	few	TRBD1	TRBJ1-1	TGCAGTGCTAGGGGGCAGGGGGGTTTGGACACTGAAGCTTTCTTT	CSARGQGGLDTEAFF
TRBV5-1	many	-	TRBJ2-1	TGCGCCAGCAGCTTAAGGCCTTGGGATGTCAGCGGAACTCACAATGAGCAGTTCTTC	CASSLRPWDVSGTHNEQFF
TRBV20-1	many	TRBD2	TRBJ2-1	TGCAGTGCTCCTTCTAGAGACGGGGGGTACAATGAGCAGTTCTTC	CSAPSRDGGYNEQFF
TRBV6-5	-	-	TRBJ2-7	TGTGCCAGCAGTCAGGTTTCCTACGAGCAGTACTTC	CASSQVSYEQYF
TRBV20-1	few	TRBD2	TRBJ2-5	TGCAGTGCCTCCGGTGGAGTAGCGGGCGTTCTGGAAGAGACCCAGTACTTC	CSASGGVAGVLEETQYF
TRBV4-3	few	-	TRBJ2-1	TGCGCCAGCAGCCAAGATTTCGAACTAGTCGACAATGAGCAGTTCTTC	CASSQDFELVDNEQFF
TRBV7-2	many	TRBD1	TRBJ2-3	TGTGCCAGCAGCCGAGGACAGGGCGTGAACACAGATACGCAGTATTTT	CASSRGQGVNTDTQYF
TRBV6-5	-	-	TRBJ1-4	TGTGCCAGCAGTTACCAGCAAGGGTTTGCAACTAATGAAAAACTGTTTTTT	CASSYQQGFATNEKLFF
TRBV7-3	-	TRBD2	TRBJ2-3	TGTGCCAGCAGCTCCTCCGGGACTACCACAGATACGCAGTATTTT	CASSSSGTTTDTQYF
TRBV20-1	many	-	TRBJ2-7	TGCAGTGCATCGGAAGGAGGGGGAATTTTCTACGAGCAGTACTTC	CSASEGGGIFYEQYF
TRBV7-9	-	-	TRBJ1-1	TGTGCCAGCAGCTTAGATCAGGTCCGGGTGGCCGAAGCTTTCTTT	CASSLDQVRVAEAFF
TRBV20-1	few	-	TRBJ2-3	TGCAGTCCCGGGGGAAGGGGAACAGATACGCAGTATTTT	CSPGGRGTDTQYF
TRBV5-5	many	TRBD2	TRBJ2-1	TGTGCCAGCAGTACCGGGACTAGTTATCGCCCTTACAATGAGCAGTTCTTC	CASSTGTSYRPYNEQFF
TRBV4-3	-	-	TRBJ1-4	TGCGCCAGCAGCCAGGGGGAAACACCTAATGAAAAACTGTTTTTT	CASSQGETPNEKLFF
TRBV20-1	-	-	TRBJ2-2	TGCAGTGCTAGTCGGGGACGGAGGACGAACACCGGGGAGCTGTTTTTT	CSASRGRRTNTGELFF
TRBV5-1	-	TRBD1	TRBJ1-1	TGCGCCAGCAGCTTGGGGGGACAGGCAGTAGGGTTAGCTTTCTTT	CASSLGGQAVGLAFF
TRBV12-3/TRBV12-4	many	TRBD1	TRBJ2-3	TGTGCCAGCAATCCGGGACAGGTGGTCACAGATACGCAGTATTTT	CASNPGQVVTDTQYF
TRBV7-2	many	TRBD2	TRBJ2-5	TGTGCCAGCAGCTTGTCCGGGACTAGTGCCGAGACCCAGTACTTC	CASSLSGTSAETQYF
TRBV28	few	TRBD2	TRBJ2-1	TGTGCCAGCAGTTTAGGGGGGGTGTCCACCTACAATGAGCAGTTCTTC	CASSLGGVSTYNEQFF
TRBV28	-	-	TRBJ1-1	TGTGCCAGCAGTTCCAGGGTTGGCGCTGAAGCTTTCTTT	CASSSRVGAEAFF
TRBV4-1	many	-	TRBJ2-4	TGCGCCAGCAGCCAAGGAGTCCTAGCCAAAAACATTCAGTACTTC	CASSQGVLAKNIQYF
TRBV11-3	many	-	TRBJ2-3	TGTGCCAGCGGTCGGGACTGGCCAACAGATACGCAGTATTTT	CASGRDWPTDTQYF
TRBV20-1	few	-	TRBJ1-2	TGCAGTGCTCCGAGGCTCCTACACCTCTTC	CSAPRLLHLF
TRBV4-3	-	-	TRBJ2-2	TGCGCCAGCAGCCAAAGTCGGACCGGGGAGCTGTTTTTT	CASSQSRTGELFF
TRBV29-1	few	TRBD1	TRBJ2-5	TGCAGCGCCCATACAGGGGGTGGGCCAAGGGGGACCCAGTACTTC	CSAHTGGGPRGTQYF
TRBV7-6	many	-	TRBJ2-3	TGTGCCAGCAGCTCAGAGAGGAGAGTCACAGATACGCAGTATTTT	CASSSERRVTDTQYF
TRBV11-2	-	-	TRBJ2-3	TGTGCCAGCAGCTTAGACCCACGGAGTACGATAGGCACAGATACGCAGTATTTT	CASSLDPRSTIGTDTQYF
TRBV20-1	-	-	TRBJ1-6	TGCAGTGCTAGAAGGCAGGACAATTCACCCCTCCACTTT	CSARRQDNSPLHF
TRBV6-5	once	-	TRBJ2-7	TGTGCCAGCAGTTACTTAGGGGCAGGAAAGTCTGAGCAGTACTTC	CASSYLGAGKSEQYF
TRBV27	-	TRBD1	TRBJ1-1	TGTGCCAGCAGCCCAGGGGGGGGACTGCATCGGTACACTGAAGCTTTCTTT	CASSPGGGLHRYTEAFF
TRBV28	-	TRBD1	TRBJ1-4	TGTGCCAGCAGTCCACCACAGGGGGCTAATGAAAAACTGTTTTTT	CASSPPQGANEKLFF
TRBV28	many	TRBD1	TRBJ1-1	TGTGCCAGCAGTTCGGACAGGGAGAACACTGAAGCTTTCTTT	CASSSDRENTEAFF
TRBV12-3/TRBV12-4	-	TRBD2	TRBJ2-1	TGTGCCAGCAGTTCGGGACTAGCGAATTACAATGAGCAGTTCTTC	CASSSGLANYNEQFF
TRBV12-3/TRBV12-4	-	-	TRBJ2-5	TGTGCCAGCAGTTTAACGGACCCCCCTCAGGAGACCCAGTACTTC	CASSLTDPPQETQYF
TRBV6-1	few	-	TRBJ2-2	TGTGCCAGCAGTCGTCCCCAGGCAGGGGTTTCCGGGGAGCTGTTTTTT	CASSRPQAGVSGELFF
TRBV7-2	-	-	TRBJ2-5	TGTGCCAGCAGCTTAGCGCATGGGTTTCAAGAGACCCAGTACTTC	CASSLAHGFQETQYF
TRBV12-3/TRBV12-4	few	TRBD1	TRBJ1-4	TGTGCCAGCAGTTCGGACAGGGGAAAAGGAAAACTGTTTTTT	CASSSDRGKGKLFF
TRBV4-2	-	-	TRBJ2-3	TGTGCCAGCAGCCAAGAAGAAGCTAGCCGCACAGATACGCAGTATTTT	CASSQEEASRTDTQYF
TRBV12-3/TRBV12-4	-	TRBD1	TRBJ1-5	TGTGCCAGCAGTGTCGGGACAGTTCGCAATCAGCCCCAGCATTTT	CASSVGTVRNQPQHF
TRBV4-2	few	TRBD2	TRBJ2-2	TGTGCCAGCAGCCCGACTAGCGGGGGGGCTTCTGGCGGGGAGCTGTTTTTT	CASSPTSGGASGGELFF
TRBV20-1	few	TRBD2	TRBJ2-2	TGCAGTGCTAGAGTTCTGTCGGGGGGGCATCCCGGGGAGCTGTTTTTT	CSARVLSGGHPGELFF
TRBV4-2	-	-	TRBJ1-1	TGTGCCAGCAGCCAAGATTTCGGGCGCGGACGAACTGAAGCTTTCTTT	CASSQDFGRGRTEAFF
TRBV7-3	few	-	TRBJ2-3	TGTGCCAGCAGCTTAATAGGGGGAGGCACAGATACGCAGTATTTT	CASSLIGGGTDTQYF